The present T cell receptor beta chain was sequenced within a study of regulatory T cells in long-lasting Graves disease (dated by TCRdb to about 2021). Broadly, across the study: In the newly diagnosed Graves' disease group, patients had been taking antithyroid drugs for less than 3 months. A total of some 33 samples were covered by TCR sequencing, comprising approximately 13 persistent and around 20 newly diagnosed Graves' disease patients. The study was registered as a clinical trial and conducted in China. Peripheral blood TCR sequencing and RNA sequencing compared persistent Graves' disease patients with newly diagnosed Graves' disease patients. Overall study results and their limits: Patients with persistent disease shared more public clonotypes (fewer than 3,000) than newly diagnosed patients did (more than 900). Compared with newly diagnosed patients, persistent Graves' disease patients had lower TCR Shannon entropy and fewer highly expanded clones, which suggests clonal expansion. Because the primary lesion, thyroid tissue, could not be accessed, the study looked at peripheral blood alone. Sequencing and analysis were restricted to the TCR beta chain. The authors acknowledged the small sample size as a limitation that may reduce accuracy.

The meaning of the sample's time point label: newly diagnosed GD, antithyroid drugs for less than 3 months. For both TCR sequencing and RNA sequencing, RNA was extracted from PBMCs using TRIzol. The diagnosis of Graves' disease was made according to American Thyroid Association guidelines. Patients for the study were recruited at an endocrinology department in Xi'an, China. From each patient, around 9.3 milliliters of peripheral blood was collected into an EDTA anticoagulant tube. Ficoll Paque Plus density gradient separation was used to isolate PBMCs, and no additional T cell sorting was done. RNA quality was checked with an Agilent 2100 Bioanalyzer and agarose gel, and concentration with a NanoDrop 2000. Library construction relied on multiplex PCR. For sequencing, an Illumina HiSeq 4000 was employed. To build TCR beta libraries, CDR3 regions were amplified by Arm-PCR using iRepertoire HTBI primers. PCR products were gel purified before sequencing. From the authors' description of their analysis: A total of some 65 TRBV and more than twelve TRBJ segments were identified across samples and were used for gene usage analysis of CDR3 amino acid clonotypes. COPE and FqMerger were used to merge filtered high-quality paired reads into contigs. BLAST was used to align contigs to IMGT TRBV, TRBD and TRBJ reference genes, with CDR3 defined following IMGT. Clonotypes above 0.1% frequency were classified as highly expanded clones. Shannon entropy was used to measure repertoire diversity, and the Gini coefficient was used to measure V-J evenness. Public clonotypes were defined as clonotypes shared by more than one individual. TCRdb's own reprocessing of the public reads used fastp at Q25 and MiXCR and kept productive beta chains. When rows share a CDR3 protein, they turn into one entry using the most common DNA and genes. Clone size and V and J calls follow TCRdb, not the original study. Present in this sample are 540,000 or so distinct CDR3 sequences, about 13% of which were seen just once. Together, the top ten hold 8.5% to 10% of the sample.

Only one count was recorded for this clonotype. The clone's antigen remains unknown. This CDR3 fails to terminate in the conserved phenylalanine or tryptophan, so it likely reflects a read error. The same sample was also studied in work on T cells in Graves' hyperthyroidism and ophthalmopathy. As noted in the second study: Stable Graves' hyperthyroidism was defined as no progression to ophthalmopathy during 18 months of follow-up. Hyperthyroidism patients were newly diagnosed, had a disease duration of under 2 months, and were aged 18 to 65 years. Exclusion was applied to patients with uncontrolled infections, other autoimmune diseases, pregnancy or lactation. Diagnoses relied on clinical symptoms, serum thyroxine and TRAb, thyroid ultrasound and orbital computed tomography. A first-round RT-PCR of the TCR CDR3 used the HTBI primer set with the Qiagen OneStep RT-PCR kit. Most expanded thyroid clonotypes (frequency above 0.001) were also found in blood, which suggests that blood repertoires may mirror thyroid immune responses. A model built on a 13 V-J signature distinguished ophthalmopathy from stable hyperthyroidism, reaching approximately 89% sensitivity and around 82% specificity in cross-validation and 80%/75% in testing. During validation, the model predicted progression to ophthalmopathy a median of approximately 6.5 months ahead of onset, with around 65% sensitivity and 72% to 85% specificity. A discovery cohort of roughly 100 patients, about 44 with Graves' ophthalmopathy and under 60 with stable Graves' hyperthyroidism, was used to find distinguishing TCR V-J signatures. Whether ophthalmopathy could be predicted prospectively was tested in an independent validation cohort made up of under 20 hyperthyroidism patients plus 17 patients who later progressed to ophthalmopathy. The roughly 99 discovery patients were divided at random into training and test sets in a 7:3 ratio. The study also compared thyroid tissue and blood T-cell repertoires from more than 5 Graves' hyperthyroidism patients. Following sampling, methimazole starting at 30 mg daily was given to hyperthyroidism patients, and high-dose intravenous methylprednisolone was given to ophthalmopathy patients. The libraries were constructed in a second round of multiplex PCR and then size-selected and purified. Paired-end sequencing of the libraries was performed with 100 bp reads on an Illumina HiSeq2000. SOAPnuke was used to process the raw data, removing reads that contained adapters or uncalled bases, had a mean Phred below 15, or lacked an exact match to the constant primer or identifier. High-quality paired reads were merged using COPE v1.2.5, and each unique nucleotide sequence was defined as a clonotype. MiTCR v1.1 was used to align clonotypes to the IMGT TRBV, TRBD and TRBJ reference segments. Analysis was restricted to V-J combinations with a frequency above 0.0001, which covered roughly 99% of repertoires. The TCS score was defined as the ratio of F50 (clonal expansion) to E x V (chaos), calculated using BLOSUM62-based TCRdist between CDR3 peptides within each V-J. Welch's t-statistics and random forest reduced fewer than 550 V-J features to roughly 13, which were used in a naive Bayes classifier (R e1071). Sample size was not statistically predetermined, and investigators were not blinded to group allocation. According to the paper, TCR Vbeta CDR3 sequencing was carried out on more than 120 peripheral blood samples, which came from some 41 ophthalmopathy, fewer than 80 hyperthyroidism and about 17 progressor patients.

This clonotype was sampled from a man between 25 and 39 years old with Graves disease. Donor details come from another sample of the same person, matched by shared clones. The specimen comprised peripheral blood mononuclear cells (PBMCs), sampled at new diagnosis, from a patient treated with antithyroid drugs.

The nucleotide sequence is given as TGCGCCAGCAGCTCCGAACAGGGCGAAAAACTGTTTCTT. This encodes CASSSEQGEKLFL. Rearrangement joined TRBV5-1 to TRBJ1-4; the best D guess is TRBD1, with 6 bases matching. CDR1 SGHRS and CDR2 YFSETQ were looked up in the germline V gene. Relative to germline, V is 3 bases shorter and J is 8 bases shorter, with 11 bases between their ends. The CDR3 adds up to 13 amino acids, both ends counted. The entry retains the CDR3 DNA only, 39 bases that are in frame from base 1.